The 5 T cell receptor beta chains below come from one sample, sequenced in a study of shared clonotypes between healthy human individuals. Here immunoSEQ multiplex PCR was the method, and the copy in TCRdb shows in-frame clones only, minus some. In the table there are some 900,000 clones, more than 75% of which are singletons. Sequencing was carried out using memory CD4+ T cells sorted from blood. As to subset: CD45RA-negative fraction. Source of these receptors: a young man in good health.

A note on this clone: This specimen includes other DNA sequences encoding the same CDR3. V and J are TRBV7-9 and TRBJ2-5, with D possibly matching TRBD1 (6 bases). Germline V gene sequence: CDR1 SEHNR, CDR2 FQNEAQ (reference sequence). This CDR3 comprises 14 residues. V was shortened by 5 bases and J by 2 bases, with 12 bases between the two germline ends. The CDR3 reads CASSRYRDQETQYF. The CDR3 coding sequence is TGTGCCAGCAGCCGTTACAGGGATCAAGAGACCCAGTACTTC.

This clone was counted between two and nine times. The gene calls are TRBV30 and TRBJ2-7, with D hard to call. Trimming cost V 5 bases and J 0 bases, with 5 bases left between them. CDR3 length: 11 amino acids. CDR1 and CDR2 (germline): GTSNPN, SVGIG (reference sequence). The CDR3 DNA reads TGTGCCTGGGGACGCTCCTACGAGCAGTACTTC. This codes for CAWGRSYEQYF.

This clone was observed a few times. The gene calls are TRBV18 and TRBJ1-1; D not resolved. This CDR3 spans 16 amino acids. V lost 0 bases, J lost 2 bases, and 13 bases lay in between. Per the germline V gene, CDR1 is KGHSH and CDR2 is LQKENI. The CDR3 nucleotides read TGTGCCAGCTCACCACCCGGAGCTGGTGACAACACTGAAGCTTTCTTT. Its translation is CASSPPGAGDNTEAFF.

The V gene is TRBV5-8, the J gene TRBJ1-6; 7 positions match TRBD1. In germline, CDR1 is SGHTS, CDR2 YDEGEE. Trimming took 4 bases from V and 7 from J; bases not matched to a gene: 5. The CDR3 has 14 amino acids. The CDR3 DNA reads TGTGCCAGCAGCGACGGACAGGACAATTCACCCCTCCACTTT. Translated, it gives CASSDGQDNSPLHF.

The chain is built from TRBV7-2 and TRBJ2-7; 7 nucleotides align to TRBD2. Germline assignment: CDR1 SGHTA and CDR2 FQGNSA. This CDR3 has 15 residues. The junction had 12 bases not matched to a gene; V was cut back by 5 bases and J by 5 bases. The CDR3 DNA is TGTGCCAGCAGCCCCGAGGGAGGGGAGATCCACGAGCAGTACTTC. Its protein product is CASSPEGGEIHEQYF.